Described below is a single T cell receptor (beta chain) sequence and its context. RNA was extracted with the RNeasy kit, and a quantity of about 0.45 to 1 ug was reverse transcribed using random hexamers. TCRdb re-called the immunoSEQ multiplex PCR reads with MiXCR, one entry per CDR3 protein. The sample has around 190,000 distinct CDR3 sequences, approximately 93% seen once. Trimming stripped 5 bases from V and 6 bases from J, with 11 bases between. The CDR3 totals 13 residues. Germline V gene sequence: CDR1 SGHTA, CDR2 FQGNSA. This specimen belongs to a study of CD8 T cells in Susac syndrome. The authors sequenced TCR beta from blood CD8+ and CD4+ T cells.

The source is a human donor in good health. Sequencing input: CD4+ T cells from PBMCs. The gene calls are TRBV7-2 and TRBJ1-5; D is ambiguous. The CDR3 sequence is CASSLRKGQPQHF. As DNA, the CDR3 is TGTGCCAGCAGCCTAAGAAAAGGTCAGCCCCAGCATTTT.